This T cell receptor (beta chain) was obtained from a study of response to subunit inactivated influenza vaccine. Study conclusions and caveats: Only a handful of new T cells, the authors suggested, are recruited with each seasonal influenza vaccination.

The CDR3 extends over 14 amino acids. V was pared by 4 bases and J by 5 bases, with 12 bases between. Per germline, CDR1 ENHRY and CDR2 SYGVKD. A word on this clonotype: The antigen is unknown.

TCRdb re-called the RT-PCR reads with MiXCR, one entry per CDR3 protein. Of just under 550,000 distinct CDR3 sequences in the sample, around 21% were seen once. The sample was also reused in another study, on T cells expressing NK-cell markers. That work states: As the method of synthesis, 5'RACE template switching with UMIs yielded TCR beta cDNA. The dominant NKG2C+ clonotypes represented about 1.0-7.5% of CD8+ T cells in six donors.

This clonotype originated in a man in his fifties or sixties who received an inactivated influenza vaccine. The chain uses TRBV10-3 and TRBJ2-1; D is possibly TRBD2 (6 bases). The sample here was CD4+ T cells sorted from PBMCs, taken 11 to 12 days after vaccination. The CDR3 protein is CAISGPRLDNEQFF. CDR3 DNA sequence: TGTGCCATCAGTGGCCCCCGACTAGACAATGAGCAGTTCTTC.